This T cell receptor (beta chain) was recorded in a study of T cell responses to AZD1222 COVID-19 vaccine. General study points: White British donors predominated, females outnumbered males, and clonal diversity was possibly underestimated. Repertoires in all cases were sampled only once the peak T cell response had passed.

Sequencing used immunoSEQ multiplex PCR; TCRdb keeps in-frame clones, though not all of them. Seen here are about 210,000 clones, around 94% observed once, and the top ten hold 1.5% to 2%. The CDR3 contains 15 residues. Trimming pared 6 bases from V and 1 base from J, leaving 10 bases between. CDR1 and CDR2 from the germline V gene are MDHEN and SYDVKM. With regard to this clone: Its antigen is unidentified.

The genes are TRBV28 and TRBJ2-6; D might be TRBD1 (5 bases). The sample was peripheral blood, taken 28 days after the second dose of the MenACWY control vaccine. The TCR originated in an adult who received the MenACWY meningococcal vaccine as a control. The CDR3 sequence: CASRGHSSGANVLTF. The CDR3 bases are TGTGCCAGCAGGGGGCATTCGTCTGGGGCCAACGTCCTGACTTTC. Full variable domain (remainder filled in from reference TRBV28 and TRBJ2-6): DVKVTQSSRYLVKRTGEKVFLECVQDMDHENMFWYRQDPGLGLRLIYFSYDVKMKEKGDIPEGYSVSREKKERFSLILESASTNQTSMYLCASRGHSSGANVLTFGAGSRLTVL.